The 5 T cell receptor beta chains reported below all come from one sample, sequenced in a study of molecular identifiers for immune sequencing clone quantification listed by TCRdb under 2018. Library creation used PCR. The sequencer listed for this sample is NextSeq 500. TCRdb trimmed the raw reads at Q25, called clones with MiXCR and kept productive beta chains. Identical CDR3 proteins give one entry, which carries the most common genes and DNA. The sample table contains approximately 320,000 distinct CDR3 sequences; only one count was recorded for about a quarter of them. Of the sample, about 0.73% is held by the ten largest clones. Sample: naive CD8+ T cells from blood, with Jurkat cell RNA spiked in. The label giving this sample's cell subset or site can be read as: FACS-sorted CD8+CD4-CCR7+CD45RA+ naive T cells. The receptor source for this set is a human donor in good health. Some libraries in this study had Jurkat cell RNA spiked in.

Details on this clonotype: Germline is not matched at one junction end, which may reflect a read error. This rearrangement joins TRBV11-2 to TRBJ2-5, with D unclear. The CDR3 runs 12 residues. The germline V gene encodes CDR1 SGHAT and CDR2 FQNNGV. CDR3 nucleotide sequence: TGTGTCAGCAGCTTCGTGGTCGAGACCCAGTACTTC. Amino acids: CVSSFVVETQYF.

DNA for the CDR3: TGTGCCAGCAGTTTAAGTTTTTCTAATGAAAAACTGTTTTTT. Amino acids: CASSLSFSNEKLFF. The J gene is TRBJ1-4, the V gene TRBV27; D remains unclear. Between the trimmed V and J ends, which lost 2 bases and 3 bases, there was a span of 7 bases. Germline lookup yields CDR1 MNHEY and CDR2 SMNVEV (reference sequence). The CDR3 consists of 14 residues.

J is TRBJ2-7 and V is TRBV3-1, with D possibly matching TRBD1 (6 bases). V shed 2 bases and J shed 3 bases, with 23 bases lying between them. This CDR3 region has 18 residues. CDR1 and CDR2 from the germline V gene are LGHDT and YNNKEL (reference sequence). CDR3 sequence (DNA): TGTGCCAGCAGCCAAAGCGGACAGACCATACTGCAGTACTACGAGCAGTACTTC. This encodes CASSQSGQTILQYYEQYF.

Many counts were recorded for this clonotype. The V gene is TRBV19, the J gene TRBJ2-3; no reliable D call. The CDR3 sequence is 13 residues long. Trimming pared 4 bases from V and 3 bases from J, leaving 8 bases between. Per the germline V gene, CDR1 is LNHDA and CDR2 is SQIVND (reference sequence). The CDR3 DNA reads as TGTGCCAGTAGTAACGGTGGGACAGATACGCAGTATTTT. Its translation is CASSNGGTDTQYF. The variable domain in full, with the rest retrieved from reference TRBV19 and TRBJ2-3, is DGGITQSPKYLFRKEGQNVTLSCEQNLNHDAMYWYRQDPGQGLRLIYYSQIVNDFQKGDIAEGYSVSREKKESFPLTVTSAQKNPTAFYLCASSNGGTDTQYFGPGTRLTVL.

The V and J genes are TRBV4-1 and TRBJ2-1, with a tentative D call TRBD1 (5 bases). This CDR3 contains 18 residues. Germline values: CDR1 MGHRA, CDR2 YSYEKL. The V end was cut by 1 base, the J end by 0 bases, with 16 bases between. The CDR3 DNA reads as TGCGCCAGCAGCCAAGGTTCCATGACAGATTTCTCCTACAATGAGCAGTTCTTC. It codes for CASSQGSMTDFSYNEQFF.